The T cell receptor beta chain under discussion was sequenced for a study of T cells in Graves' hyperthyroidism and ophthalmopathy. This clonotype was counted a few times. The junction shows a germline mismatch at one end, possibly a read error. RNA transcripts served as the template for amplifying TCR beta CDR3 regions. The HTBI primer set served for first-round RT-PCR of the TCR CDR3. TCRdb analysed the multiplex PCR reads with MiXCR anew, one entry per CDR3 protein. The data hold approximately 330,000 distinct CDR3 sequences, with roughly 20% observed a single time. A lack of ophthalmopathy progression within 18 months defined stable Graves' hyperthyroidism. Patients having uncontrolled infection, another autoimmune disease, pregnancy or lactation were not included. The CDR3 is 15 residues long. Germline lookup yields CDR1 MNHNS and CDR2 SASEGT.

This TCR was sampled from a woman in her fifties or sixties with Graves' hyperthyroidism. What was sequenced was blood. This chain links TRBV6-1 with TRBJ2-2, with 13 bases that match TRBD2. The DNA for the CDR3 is TGTGCCAGCAGTTCACTAGCGGGAGGGCCCGGGGAGCTGCTTTTT. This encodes CASSSLAGGPGELLF.